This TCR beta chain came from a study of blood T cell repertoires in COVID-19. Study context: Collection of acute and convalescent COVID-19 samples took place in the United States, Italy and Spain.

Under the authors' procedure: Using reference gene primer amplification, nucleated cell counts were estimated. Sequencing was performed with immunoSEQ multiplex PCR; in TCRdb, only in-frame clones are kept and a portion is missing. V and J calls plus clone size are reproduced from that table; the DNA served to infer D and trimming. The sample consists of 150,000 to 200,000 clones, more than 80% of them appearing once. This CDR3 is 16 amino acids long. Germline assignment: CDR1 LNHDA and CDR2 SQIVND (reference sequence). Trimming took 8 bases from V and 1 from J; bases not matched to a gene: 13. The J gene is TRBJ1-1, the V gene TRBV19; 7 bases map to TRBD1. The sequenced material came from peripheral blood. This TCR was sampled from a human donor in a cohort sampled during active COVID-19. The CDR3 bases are TGTGCCAGTCTCGTGTCGCCAGGGGGTAGGAACACTGAAGCTTTCTTT. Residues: CASLVSPGGRNTEAFF. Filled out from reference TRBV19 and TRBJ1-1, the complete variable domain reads DGGITQSPKYLFRKEGQNVTLSCEQNLNHDAMYWYRQDPGQGLRLIYYSQIVNDFQKGDIAEGYSVSREKKESFPLTVTSAQKNPTAFYLCASLVSPGGRNTEAFFGQGTRLTVV.